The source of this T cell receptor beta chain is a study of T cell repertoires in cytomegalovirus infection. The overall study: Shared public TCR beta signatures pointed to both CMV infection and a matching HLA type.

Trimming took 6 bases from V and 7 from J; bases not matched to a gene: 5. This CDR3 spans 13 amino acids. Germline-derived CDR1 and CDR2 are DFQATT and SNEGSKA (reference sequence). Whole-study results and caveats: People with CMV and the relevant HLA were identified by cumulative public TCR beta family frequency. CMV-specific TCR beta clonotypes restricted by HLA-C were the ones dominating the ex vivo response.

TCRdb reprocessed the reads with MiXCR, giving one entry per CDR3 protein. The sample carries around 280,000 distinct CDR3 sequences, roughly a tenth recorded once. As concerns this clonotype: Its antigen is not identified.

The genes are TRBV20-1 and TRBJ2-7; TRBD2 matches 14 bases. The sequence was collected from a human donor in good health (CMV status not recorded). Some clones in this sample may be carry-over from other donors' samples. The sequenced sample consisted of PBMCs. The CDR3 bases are TGCAGTGCCGGACTAGCGGGGGGCAGGGAGCAGTACTTC. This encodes CSAGLAGGREQYF.